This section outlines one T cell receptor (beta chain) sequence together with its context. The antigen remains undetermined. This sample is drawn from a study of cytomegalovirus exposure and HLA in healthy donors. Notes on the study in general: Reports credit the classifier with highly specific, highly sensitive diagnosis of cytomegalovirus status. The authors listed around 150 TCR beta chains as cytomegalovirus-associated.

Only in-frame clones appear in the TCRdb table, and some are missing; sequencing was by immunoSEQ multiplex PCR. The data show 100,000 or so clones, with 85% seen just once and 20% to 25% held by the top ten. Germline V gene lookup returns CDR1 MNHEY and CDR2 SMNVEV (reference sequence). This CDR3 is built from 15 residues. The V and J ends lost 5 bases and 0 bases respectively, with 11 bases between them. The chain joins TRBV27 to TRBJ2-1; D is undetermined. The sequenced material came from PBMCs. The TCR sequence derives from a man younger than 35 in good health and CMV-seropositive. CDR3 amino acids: CASSPPGYSYNEQFF. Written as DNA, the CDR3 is TGTGCCAGCAGTCCCCCCGGGTACTCCTACAATGAGCAGTTCTTC.